The 16 T cell receptor beta chains below all came from one sample that was sequenced in a study of blood T cell repertoires in COVID-19. TCRdb's copy holds only in-frame clones and misses some; the assay was immunoSEQ multiplex PCR. Counted here are roughly 250,000 clones, approximately 83% occurring once; the ten biggest clones make up around 3.3%. The source material was PBMCs or T cells enriched from blood (not recorded which). Source of these receptors: a woman between 40 and 50 years old with acute COVID-19.

The V gene is TRBV19, the J gene TRBJ2-1; no clear D gene. The V and J ends lost 4 bases and 1 base respectively, with 17 bases between them. Germline V CDR1 and CDR2: LNHDA, SQIVND (reference sequence). The CDR3 extends over 17 amino acids. The CDR3 loop reads CASSTNPIHFSYNEQFF. The CDR3, as DNA: TGTGCCAGTAGTACGAACCCCATACATTTTTCCTACAATGAGCAGTTCTTC. The full variable domain, with the rest looked up from reference TRBV19 and TRBJ2-1, is DGGITQSPKYLFRKEGQNVTLSCEQNLNHDAMYWYRQDPGQGLRLIYYSQIVNDFQKGDIAEGYSVSREKKESFPLTVTSAQKNPTAFYLCASSTNPIHFSYNEQFFGPGTRLTVL.

The V call is TRBV18, the J call TRBJ1-5, with D possibly matching TRBD1 (5 bases). This CDR3 has 14 residues. With 2 bases removed from V and 6 bases from J, the gap between germline ends came to 11 bases. The germline CDR1 and CDR2 sequences are KGHSH and LQKENI. CDR3 sequence (DNA): TGTGCCAGCTCACCAGGGACTACAACTCAGCCCCAGCATTTT. Its protein product is CASSPGTTTQPQHF.

The V and J genes are TRBV11-2 and TRBJ2-1; no clear D. The V end was cut by 3 bases, the J end by 0 bases, with 12 bases between. The germline V gene encodes CDR1 SGHAT and CDR2 FQNNGV. CDR3 length equals 16 residues. CDR3 sequence (DNA): TGTGCCAGCAGCTTTGGTGGCAGGCTCTCCTACAATGAGCAGTTCTTC. Its protein product is CASSFGGRLSYNEQFF.

J is TRBJ2-2 and V is TRBV5-1; 12 bases fit TRBD2. Trimming took 0 bases from V and 0 from J; bases not matched to a gene: 9. CDR3 length: 20 residues. Germline CDR1 and CDR2: SGHRS and YFSETQ. The CDR3 reads CASSLASGRAYKANTGELFF. As DNA, the CDR3 is TGCGCCAGCAGCTTGGCTAGCGGGAGGGCCTATAAGGCGAACACCGGGGAGCTGTTTTTT.

The V and J genes are TRBV2 and TRBJ2-1; D perhaps matches TRBD2 (6 bases). Germline V CDR1 and CDR2: SNHLY, FYNNEI. With 5 bases removed from V and 7 bases from J, the gap between germline ends came to 9 bases. CDR3 length: 12 amino acids. The CDR3 nucleotides read TGTGCCAGCAGTTACGGGGGTAATGAGCAGTTCTTC. The encoded protein is CASSYGGNEQFF.

This chain connects TRBV19 to TRBJ2-2; 7 positions match TRBD2. V dropped 6 bases and J dropped 5; count of bases not matched to a gene: 9. Germline V gives CDR1 LNHDA, CDR2 SQIVND (reference sequence). The CDR3 is 15 amino acids. CDR3 coding DNA: TGTGCCAGTAGCCGACTAGCTGCGTGGACCGGGGAGCTGTTTTTT. Translating gives CASSRLAAWTGELFF. Full variable domain (rest looked up from reference TRBV19 and TRBJ2-2): DGGITQSPKYLFRKEGQNVTLSCEQNLNHDAMYWYRQDPGQGLRLIYYSQIVNDFQKGDIAEGYSVSREKKESFPLTVTSAQKNPTAFYLCASSRLAAWTGELFFGEGSRLTVL.

V gene TRBV7-6 combines with J gene TRBJ1-2; D is unresolved. Trimming stripped 3 bases from V and 0 bases from J, with 17 bases between. The germline V gene encodes CDR1 SGHVS and CDR2 FNYEAQ. This CDR3 comprises 17 residues. The CDR3 region has the DNA TGTGCCAGCAGCTTGGGAGCCCATTCTCTCCCTAACTATGGCTACACCTTC. Its protein product is CASSLGAHSLPNYGYTF.

This clone came up a few times. The CDR3 DNA reads TGTGCCAGTGGCCCTAGCGGGAGGGTGGGGAAGACCCAGTACTTC. Translated: CASGPSGRVGKTQYF. The genes are TRBV19 and TRBJ2-5, with TRBD2 identical over 12 bases. CDR1 and CDR2 (germline): LNHDA, SQIVND (reference sequence). With V trimmed by 8 bases and J by 6 bases, 10 bases remained unmatched. CDR3 length: 15 amino acids. The full variable domain, in which reference TRBV19 and TRBJ2-5 provide the parts outside the CDR3, is DGGITQSPKYLFRKEGQNVTLSCEQNLNHDAMYWYRQDPGQGLRLIYYSQIVNDFQKGDIAEGYSVSREKKESFPLTVTSAQKNPTAFYLCASGPSGRVGKTQYFGPGTRLLVL.

The chain uses TRBV7-8 and TRBJ1-2, with TRBD1 as a possible D gene (5 bases). Germline lookup yields CDR1 SGHVS and CDR2 FQNEAQ. The CDR3 runs to 14 residues. Trimming stripped 7 bases from V and 2 bases from J, with 14 bases between. The CDR3 spells CASTQQTENYGYTF. DNA for the CDR3: TGTGCCAGCACCCAACAGACAGAGAACTATGGCTACACCTTC.

The J gene is TRBJ2-3, the V gene TRBV5-4; 7 positions match TRBD2. The CDR3 sequence is 15 residues long. Germline CDR1 SGHNT, CDR2 YYREEE (reference sequence). With 4 bases clipped from V and 4 bases from J, the junction kept 9 bases outside the gene matches. CDR3 sequence (DNA): TGTGCCAGCAGCCTGACTAGCTCCCCTGCAGATACGCAGTATTTT. Translation gives CASSLTSSPADTQYF.

The V and J genes are TRBV20-1 and TRBJ1-2; 8 nucleotides line up with TRBD1. V shed 3 bases and J 8 bases; nucleotides not matched to a gene: 2. CDR1 is DFQATT and CDR2 is SNEGSKA in the germline V gene (reference sequence). The CDR3 contains 11 residues. Here the CDR3 reads CSASRQGGYTF. The CDR3 DNA is TGCAGTGCTAGCAGACAGGGGGGCTACACCTTC.

The chain is built from TRBV9 and TRBJ1-1, with TRBD1 matching 9 bases. The V and J ends lost 1 base and 6 bases, in that order; junction bases with no gene match: 7. Germline CDR1 reads SGDLS; CDR2 reads YYNGEE. The CDR3 extends over 15 amino acids. CDR3 loop: CASSVSGTGYSEAFF. CDR3 DNA sequence: TGTGCCAGCAGCGTAAGCGGGACAGGGTACTCTGAAGCTTTCTTT.

This chain connects TRBV11-3 to TRBJ2-3, with D possibly TRBD2 on 6 matching bases. This CDR3 contains 17 residues. Germline V gene data show CDR1 as SGHNT and CDR2 as YENEEA. V lost 1 base and J 0 bases, leaving 14 bases between the germline ends. The CDR3 loop is CASSLARGKTSTDTQYF. CDR3 in DNA: TGTGCCAGCAGCTTAGCTCGGGGGAAAACTAGCACAGATACGCAGTATTTT. Full variable domain (outside the CDR3, taken from reference TRBV11-3 and TRBJ2-3): EAGVVQSPRYKIIEKKQPVAFWCNPISGHNTLYWYLQNLGQGPELLIRYENEEAVDDSQLPKDRFSAERLKGVDSTLKIQPAELGDSAVYLCASSLARGKTSTDTQYFGPGTRLTVL.

On this clone itself: One end of the junction does not line up with germline, which may come from a read error. This sequence joins TRBV18 and TRBJ1-1; 7 bases map to TRBD1. Per the germline V gene, CDR1 is KGHSH and CDR2 is LQKENI. The CDR3 sequence is 13 residues long. CDR3 amino acids: CATSGGVNTEAFF. CDR3 nucleotides: TGTGCCACCTCAGGGGGGGTGAACACTGAAGCTTTCTTT.

The rearrangement joins TRBV6-4 to TRBJ2-3; TRBD2 matches at 8 bases. This CDR3 spans 16 amino acids. J was trimmed by 0 bases and V by 3 bases; bases with no gene match: 5. Germline V gene data show CDR1 as MRHNA and CDR2 as SNTAGT. The CDR3 region has the DNA TGTGCCAGCAGTGAGATAGCGGGGTCTAGCACAGATACGCAGTATTTT. Its protein is CASSEIAGSSTDTQYF.

This chain joins TRBV19 and TRBJ1-4, with TRBD1 matching 7 bases. CDR3 length: 16 residues. CDR1 and CDR2 (germline): LNHDA, SQIVND (reference sequence). V was clipped by 4 bases and J by 12 bases; unmatched bases: 17. The CDR3 DNA reads as TGTGCCAGTAGTACATCCCCCAACAGACAGGGTCGGGAACTGTTTTTT. It codes for CASSTSPNRQGRELFF.